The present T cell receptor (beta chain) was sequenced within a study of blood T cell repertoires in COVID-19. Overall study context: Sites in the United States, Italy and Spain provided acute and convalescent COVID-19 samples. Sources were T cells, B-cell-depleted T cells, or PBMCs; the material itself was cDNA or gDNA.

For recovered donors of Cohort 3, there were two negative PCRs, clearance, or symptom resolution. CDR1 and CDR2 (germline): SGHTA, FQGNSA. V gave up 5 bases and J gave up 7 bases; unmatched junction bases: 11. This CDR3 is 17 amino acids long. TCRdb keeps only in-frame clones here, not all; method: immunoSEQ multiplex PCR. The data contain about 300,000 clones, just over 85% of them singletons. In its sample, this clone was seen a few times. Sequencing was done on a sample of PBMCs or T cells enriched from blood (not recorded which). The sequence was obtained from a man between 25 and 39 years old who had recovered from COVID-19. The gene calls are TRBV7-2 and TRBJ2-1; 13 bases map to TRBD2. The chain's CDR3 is CASSASGLAGVRNEQFF. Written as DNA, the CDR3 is TGTGCCAGCAGCGCCTCCGGACTAGCGGGAGTGAGAAATGAGCAGTTCTTC.